The entry that follows covers one TCR beta chain sequence. As yet, its antigen is unknown. CDR1 is LNHDA, CDR2 SQIVND, per germline (reference sequence). The CDR3 is 15 amino acids. Deletions cut 3 bases from V and 0 bases from J, with 10 bases between. PCR was performed using 60 Vbeta and 13 Jbeta primers. TCRdb's copy holds only in-frame clones and misses some; the assay was immunoSEQ multiplex PCR. The sample includes 95,000 to 150,000 clones, approximately 65% of them seen just once. The data derive from a study of cytomegalovirus exposure and HLA in healthy donors. Study-level points and caveats: A later examination showed that TCR association rates differed by HLA locus, with DRB1 most and HLA-C fewest. Some V segments could not be told apart, so they were left out, TRBV6-2 and TRBV6-3 among them.

Sample: PBMCs. The rearrangement uses TRBV19 and TRBJ2-3; tentative D call: TRBD1 (5 bases). The sequence derives from a man between 18 and 29 years old in good health and CMV-seronegative. CDR3 sequence reads: CASSILTASTDTQYF. CDR3 bases: TGTGCCAGTAGTATTTTGACAGCTAGCACAGATACGCAGTATTTT.